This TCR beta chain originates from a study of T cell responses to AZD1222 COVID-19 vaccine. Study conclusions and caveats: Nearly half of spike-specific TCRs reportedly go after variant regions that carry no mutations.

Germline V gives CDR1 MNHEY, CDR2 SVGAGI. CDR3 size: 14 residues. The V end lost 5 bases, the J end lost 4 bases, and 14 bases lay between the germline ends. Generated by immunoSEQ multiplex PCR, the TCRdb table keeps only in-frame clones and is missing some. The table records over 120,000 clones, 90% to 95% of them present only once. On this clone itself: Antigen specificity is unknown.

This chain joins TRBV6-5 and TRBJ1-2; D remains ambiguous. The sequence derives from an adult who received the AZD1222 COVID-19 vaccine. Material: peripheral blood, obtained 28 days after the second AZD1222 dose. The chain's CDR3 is CASSLSSGFYGYTF. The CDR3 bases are TGTGCCAGCAGTCTTTCTTCCGGTTTCTATGGCTACACCTTC.